This section outlines one TCR beta chain sequence together with its context. The antigen is not known. The junction shows a germline mismatch at one end, possibly a read error. This sample was taken from a study of blood T cells in healthy people across ages. About the study: When template switching was applied, about one barcoded beta molecule was captured per two T cells.

Study results and caveats: Nothing was known about donor CMV status, and this possibly confounded expanded clonotype changes.

Next came a second PCR, run for roughly 6 to 11 cycles, which used a sample-barcoded 5' primer along with a J-beta primer mix. Each CDR3 protein gets one entry after TCRdb re-called the 5' RACE reads with MiXCR. The data show more than 650,000 distinct CDR3 sequences, 20% to 25% seen once. This TCR was sampled from a man aged 65 to 85 in good health. Sample: blood.

The DNA for the CDR3 is TGTGCCAGCCGCTTGACAGCCCCAGGTGAAGCTTTCTTT. Its protein product is CASRLTAPGEAFF. This sequence joins TRBV7-2 and TRBJ1-1; D is perhaps TRBD1 (5 bases). The CDR3 is 13 residues long. Germline loops: CDR1 SGHTA, CDR2 FQGNSA.